Each of the 24 T cell receptor beta chains below was sequenced from the same sample in a study of beta chain features in type 1 diabetes. Expressed TCRB transcripts were sequenced because the entire RNA isolate underwent reverse transcription. TCRdb keeps only in-frame clones here, not all; method: immunoSEQ multiplex PCR. The sample records 150,000 to 190,000 clones, 11% being singletons. The sequenced sample was central memory CD4+ T cells from blood. The receptors were sampled from a man younger than 35 in good health.

V is TRBV28 and J is TRBJ2-3; no definite D call. Looked up from germline, CDR1 is MDHEN and CDR2 is SYDVKM. With 8 bases removed from V and 5 bases from J, the gap between germline ends came to 14 bases. The CDR3 runs to 13 residues. CDR3 amino acids: CASGNPKRDTQYF. In DNA, the CDR3 is TGTGCCAGCGGAAATCCAAAACGAGATACGCAGTATTTT.

This clone has just a few counts. The V gene is TRBV4-3, the J gene TRBJ1-5; tentatively, D is TRBD1 (6 bases). V lost 0 bases and J 7 bases, leaving 13 bases between the germline ends. There are 15 residues in the CDR3. The germline V gene encodes CDR1 LGHNA and CDR2 YSLEER. CDR3 bases: TGCGCCAGCAGCCAAGATCAAGGGGGACGACAGCCCCAGCATTTT. Its translation: CASSQDQGGRQPQHF.

This chain links TRBV7-7 with TRBJ2-6; possible D gene TRBD1, 6 bases. V lost 7 bases, J lost 0 bases, and 22 bases lay in between. The CDR3 sequence is 19 residues long. Germline-derived CDR1 and CDR2 are SSHAT and FNYEAQ (reference sequence). The CDR3 loop reads CASTPRNRDKGSGANVLTF. The CDR3, as DNA: TGTGCCAGCACCCCCCGCAACCGGGACAAGGGCTCTGGGGCCAACGTCCTGACTTTC.

This clone was seen only a few times. The CDR3 here is CASSQGGGQPQHF. CDR3 in DNA: TGTGCCAGCAGCCAAGGCGGGGGACAGCCCCAGCATTTT. The chain links TRBV4-2 to TRBJ1-5, with TRBD1 as a possible D gene (5 bases). The CDR3 sequence is 13 residues long. Germline values: CDR1 LGHNA, CDR2 YNFKEQ. Trimming stripped 1 base from V and 7 bases from J, with 8 bases between.

The rearrangement links TRBV5-1 to TRBJ1-4; possibly TRBD1 for D (6 bases). The V end was cut by 1 base, the J end by 7 bases, with 11 bases between. This CDR3 region has 14 residues. Germline loops: CDR1 SGHRS, CDR2 YFSETQ. The CDR3: CASSLYREGEKLFF. The CDR3 DNA is TGCGCCAGCAGCTTGTACAGGGAAGGTGAAAAACTGTTTTTT.

The sample holds a few counts of this clone. V and J are TRBV25-1 and TRBJ2-3, with a tentative D call TRBD2 (6 bases). This CDR3 region has 15 residues. Trimming left V 3 bases short and J 4 bases short, with 14 bases between. The germline V gene has CDR1 MGHDK and CDR2 SYGVNS. The chain's CDR3 is CASSEALARADTQYF. The CDR3, as DNA: TGTGCCAGCAGTGAGGCGCTAGCGCGCGCAGATACGCAGTATTTT. The variable domain in full, completed from reference TRBV25-1 and TRBJ2-3, reads EADIYQTPRYLVIGTGKKITLECSQTMGHDKMYWYQQDPGMELHLIHYSYGVNSTEKGDLSSESTVSRIRTEHFPLTLESARPSHTSQYLCASSEALARADTQYFGPGTRLTVL.

The chain employs TRBV27 and TRBJ2-1, with 10 bases aligning to TRBD1. The junction had 6 bases not matched to a gene; V was cut back by 6 bases and J by 7 bases. CDR1 is MNHEY, CDR2 SMNVEV, per germline (reference sequence). This CDR3 has 14 residues. The CDR3 loop reads CASSPRTGGNEQFF. CDR3 bases: TGTGCCAGCAGCCCTAGGACAGGGGGTAATGAGCAGTTCTTC.

The CDR3 DNA reads as TGCAGCCAACGAGGAGGCACTGAAGCTTTCTTT. As protein: CSQRGGTEAFF. The gene calls are TRBV20-1 and TRBJ1-1; the D is unclear. CDR1 and CDR2 (germline): DFQATT, SNEGSKA (reference sequence). The CDR3 extends over 11 amino acids.

This clone came up a few times. This chain links TRBV29-1 with TRBJ1-1; TRBD1 matches at 10 bases. Germline trimming cut 3 bases from V and 9 bases from J; bases unmatched to any gene: 7. There are 13 residues in the CDR3. In germline, CDR1 is SQVTM, CDR2 ANQGSEA. DNA of the CDR3: TGCAGCGTTGAGACAGGGGGCGCATTCAAAGCTTTCTTT. Protein product: CSVETGGAFKAFF.

In the case of this clone: Other DNA sequences of this sample code for an identical CDR3. The chain employs TRBV4-3 and TRBJ2-7, with 11 bases matching TRBD1. The ends lost 0 bases at V and 3 bases at J; junction bases unmatched: 4. The germline V gene has CDR1 LGHNA and CDR2 YSLEER. The CDR3 extends over 16 amino acids. CDR3 DNA sequence: TGCGCCAGCAGCCAAGAGCCGGGACAGGGGGGCTACGAGCAGTACTTC. Its protein is CASSQEPGQGGYEQYF.

In this sample, this clone turned up a few times. J is TRBJ1-4 and V is TRBV4-3; the D gene is possibly TRBD1 (5 bases). Trimming cost V 1 base and J 4 bases, with 13 bases left between them. Per germline, CDR1 LGHNA and CDR2 YSLEER. The CDR3 sequence is 16 residues long. The chain's CDR3 is CASSQGPMGLNEKLFF. Here the CDR3 DNA reads TGCGCCAGCAGCCAAGGGCCCATGGGGCTTAATGAAAAACTGTTTTTT.

The chain combines TRBV5-6 with TRBJ1-5; TRBD1 might be the D (5 bases). V lost 3 bases to trimming and J lost 2 bases, with 15 bases between them. The CDR3 length is 16 residues. CDR1 is SGHDT, CDR2 YYEEEE, per germline. The CDR3 is CASSSLAGHRNQPQHF. CDR3 nucleotides: TGTGCCAGCAGCTCGCTCGCAGGGCATCGCAATCAGCCCCAGCATTTT. The complete variable domain, with remaining parts taken from reference TRBV5-6 and TRBJ1-5, reads DAGVTQSPTHLIKTRGQQVTLRCSPKSGHDTVSWYQQALGQGPQFIFQYYEEEERQRGNFPDRFSGHQFPNYSSELNVNALLLGDSALYLCASSSLAGHRNQPQHFGDGTRLSIL.

This clone was counted between two and nine times. The CDR3 region is CAISGGGQLEAFF. The DNA for the CDR3 is TGTGCCATCAGTGGAGGTGGTCAGCTTGAAGCTTTCTTT. The rearrangement links TRBV10-3 to TRBJ1-1; D unclear. There are 13 residues in the CDR3. V lost 4 bases and J 7 bases, leaving 13 bases between the germline ends. The germline CDR1 and CDR2 sequences are ENHRY and SYGVKD.

The chain combines TRBV14 with TRBJ2-1, with 12 bases matching TRBD2. Germline loops: CDR1 SGHDN, CDR2 FVKESK. The trim removed 5 bases at V and 12 bases at J, leaving 11 bases unmatched. This CDR3 is built from 15 residues. CDR3 loop: CASSETSGRMSRQFF. The CDR3 DNA is TGTGCCAGCAGCGAGACTAGCGGGAGAATGAGTCGGCAGTTCTTC.

With respect to this clone: Other DNA sequences in the same sample also yield this CDR3. The chain combines TRBV30 with TRBJ1-2; D gene uncertain. Germline V gene lookup returns CDR1 GTSNPN and CDR2 SVGIG (reference sequence). This CDR3 is 12 amino acids long. The germline V and J ends were trimmed by 1 base and 4 bases, with 7 bases remaining between them. CDR3 protein: CAWSGGFYGYTF. In nucleotides, the CDR3 is TGTGCCTGGAGTGGTGGGTTCTATGGCTACACCTTC.

The chain couples TRBV2 to TRBJ2-3, with 8 bases aligning to TRBD2. This CDR3 contains 15 residues. V shed 6 bases, J shed 0 bases, and the junction held 5 bases outside the gene matches. CDR1 and CDR2 from the germline V gene are SNHLY and FYNNEI. The CDR3 DNA sequence: TGTGCCAGCAGCCCCGGACTAGCAAGCACAGATACGCAGTATTTT. Translating it yields CASSPGLASTDTQYF.

Written as DNA, the CDR3 is TGTGCCAGCAGCGCACAAGACAGGGGTGACTACACCTTC. This gives the protein CASSAQDRGDYTF. This chain links TRBV7-3 with TRBJ1-2, with 8 bases that match TRBD1. Germline lookup yields CDR1 SGHTA and CDR2 FQGTGA. CDR3 size: 13 residues. V was clipped by 5 bases and J by 10 bases; unmatched bases: 9.

The J gene is TRBJ1-1, the V gene TRBV6-6; unclear D gene. The CDR3 runs to 10 residues. Between the trimmed V and J ends, which lost 3 bases and 9 bases, there was a span of 5 bases. Germline V CDR1 and CDR2: MNHNY, SVGAGI (reference sequence). CDR3 loop: CASSYYQAFF. CDR3 sequence (DNA): TGTGCCAGCAGTTATTACCAAGCTTTCTTT.

This chain joins TRBV4-3 and TRBJ2-3; 9 bases are shared with TRBD2. The CDR3 totals 18 residues. V lost 4 bases and J lost 0; bases outside the gene matches: 11. Germline CDR1 reads LGHNA; CDR2 reads YSLEER. The CDR3 reads CASSRSLGRGGSTDTQYF. The CDR3, as DNA: TGCGCCAGCAGCCGATCCTTAGGGCGGGGGGGTAGCACAGATACGCAGTATTTT.

The genes are TRBV7-2 and TRBJ2-5, with D tentatively TRBD1 (6 bases). Germline loops: CDR1 SGHTA, CDR2 FQGNSA. The CDR3 runs to 14 residues. The ends were cut back, 5 bases at V and 2 bases at J, with 12 bases in the middle. The CDR3 loop is CASSLGQIQETQYF. The DNA for the CDR3 is TGTGCCAGCAGCCTAGGACAGATACAAGAGACCCAGTACTTC.

This chain links TRBV5-4 with TRBJ2-5; no clear D. Germline V CDR1 and CDR2: SGHNT, YYREEE (reference sequence). V was pared by 0 bases and J by 2 bases, with 5 bases between. The CDR3 extends over 13 amino acids. DNA of the CDR3: TGTGCCAGCAGCTTGGGGCCTCAAGAGACCCAGTACTTC. This codes for CASSLGPQETQYF.

The CDR3 region is CASSFRTRGSYEQYF. DNA of the CDR3: TGTGCCAGCAGCTTTCGGACTAGGGGGTCCTACGAGCAGTACTTC. This chain links TRBV7-2 with TRBJ2-7, with a weak D call TRBD2 (7 bases). V was cut by 3 bases and J by 1 base, with 13 bases left in between. The CDR3 is made up of 15 amino acids. CDR1 SGHTA and CDR2 FQGNSA come from the germline V gene.

There are a few counts of this clone. This rearrangement joins TRBV15 to TRBJ2-6; D is unresolved. Germline V gene sequence: CDR1 LNHNV, CDR2 YYDKDF (reference sequence). The CDR3 runs to 17 residues. Trimming pared 0 bases from V and 0 bases from J, leaving 9 bases between. This CDR3 is CATSRDGRSSGANVLTF. The CDR3 DNA follows: TGTGCCACCAGCAGAGATGGACGGTCCTCTGGGGCCAACGTCCTGACTTTC. The entire variable domain, with the rest obtained from reference TRBV15 and TRBJ2-6, is as follows: DAMVIQNPRYQVTQFGKPVTLSCSQTLNHNVMYWYQQKSSQAPKLLFHYYDKDFNNEADTPDNFQSRRPNTSFCFLDIRSPGLGDTAMYLCATSRDGRSSGANVLTFGAGSRLTVL.

The chain is built from TRBV14 and TRBJ1-1; no clear D. This CDR3 is built from 13 residues. V lost 3 bases to trimming and J lost 1 base, with 6 bases between them. CDR1 is SGHDN and CDR2 is FVKESK in the germline V gene. The CDR3 protein is CASSHRRNTEAFF. For the CDR3, the DNA is TGTGCCAGCAGCCATAGACGGAACACTGAAGCTTTCTTT. The whole variable domain, filled in from reference TRBV14 and TRBJ1-1, reads EAGVTQFPSHSVIEKGQTVTLRCDPISGHDNLYWYRRVMGKEIKFLLHFVKESKQDESGMPNNRFLAERTGGTYSTLKVQPAELEDSGVYFCASSHRRNTEAFFGQGTRLTVV.